The 32 T cell receptor beta chains listed next were all sequenced from one sample in a study of cytomegalovirus exposure and HLA in healthy donors. Generated by immunoSEQ multiplex PCR, the TCRdb table keeps only in-frame clones and is missing some. The sample comprises around 94,000 clones, approximately 94% of which are singletons, and approximately 0.91% rests with the top ten. Sequencing input: PBMCs. The source is a woman aged 18-29 years in good health and CMV-seronegative.

The CDR3 sequence is CASSLSGTGGGTEAFF. The CDR3 coding sequence is TGTGCCAGCAGCTTAAGCGGGACAGGGGGCGGGACTGAAGCTTTCTTT. The rearrangement links TRBV7-8 to TRBJ1-1; 12 nucleotides align to TRBD1. CDR3 length equals 16 residues. The trim removed 2 bases at V and 5 bases at J, leaving 6 bases unmatched. Germline CDR1 and CDR2: SGHVS and FQNEAQ.

The V call is TRBV19, the J call TRBJ2-7; tentative D call: TRBD1 (6 bases). The CDR3 has 15 amino acids. Germline V CDR1 and CDR2: LNHDA, SQIVND (reference sequence). The germline V and J ends were trimmed by 6 bases and 2 bases, with 17 bases remaining between them. This CDR3 reads CASSPGPRGAYEQYF. The CDR3 bases are TGTGCCAGTAGCCCCGGACCCAGGGGTGCCTACGAGCAGTACTTC.

The chain couples TRBV4-2 to TRBJ2-7; 11 bases map to TRBD1. Trimming took 2 bases from V and 5 from J; bases not matched to a gene: 8. The CDR3 extends over 16 amino acids. Germline CDR1 and CDR2: LGHNA and YNFKEQ. CDR3 amino acids: CASSQMGQGVINEQYF. In nucleotides, the CDR3 is TGTGCCAGCAGCCAAATGGGACAGGGGGTCATCAACGAGCAGTACTTC.

The rearrangement links TRBV7-8 to TRBJ1-1; no definite D call. Trimming cost V 3 bases and J 1 base, with 6 bases left between them. CDR3 length: 13 amino acids. The germline gives CDR1 SGHVS, CDR2 FQNEAQ. The CDR3 DNA follows: TGTGCCAGCAGCTTTGTTAGGAACACTGAAGCTTTCTTT. It yields the protein CASSFVRNTEAFF.

The V and J genes are TRBV5-1 and TRBJ2-7, with 10 bases identical to TRBD1. The J segment lost 2 bases and the V segment lost 5 bases, leaving 1 base of the junction unmatched. Looked up from germline, CDR1 is SGHRS and CDR2 is YFSETQ. This CDR3 is 13 amino acids long. The CDR3 DNA sequence: TGCGCCAGCAGGGGGACAGGGGCCTACGAGCAGTACTTC. Translation gives CASRGTGAYEQYF.

This chain connects TRBV4-3 to TRBJ1-5, with a possible D match to TRBD1 (5 bases). The CDR3 loop spans 16 amino acids. Trimming removed 0 bases at V and 4 bases at J, with 13 bases between. From germline, CDR1 is LGHNA and CDR2 YSLEER. This CDR3 is CASSQDRLGQNQPQHF. DNA of the CDR3: TGCGCCAGCAGCCAAGATAGGTTAGGACAAAATCAGCCCCAGCATTTT.

The J gene is TRBJ2-6, the V gene TRBV19; a weak D match, TRBD2 (5 bases). V was trimmed by 1 base and J by 3 bases, leaving 7 bases between them. Germline values: CDR1 LNHDA, CDR2 SQIVND (reference sequence). The CDR3 has 15 residues. CDR3 sequence: CASSIGGFGANVLTF. The CDR3 DNA follows: TGTGCCAGTAGTATAGGCGGGTTTGGGGCCAACGTCCTGACTTTC.

The chain is built from TRBV6-1 and TRBJ2-3, with 11 positions matching TRBD1. Germline V gene sequence: CDR1 MNHNS, CDR2 SASEGT. The CDR3 loop spans 15 amino acids. Trimming took 7 bases from V and 4 from J; bases not matched to a gene: 7. The CDR3 loop is CASIPGQGASDTQYF. The CDR3 DNA follows: TGTGCCAGCATACCAGGACAGGGGGCTTCAGATACGCAGTATTTT.

This sequence joins TRBV6-1 and TRBJ1-5, with TRBD1 matching over 7 bases. J gave up 2 bases and V 3 bases, and 7 bases lay outside the gene matches. The CDR3 has 16 residues. The germline CDR1 and CDR2 sequences are MNHNS and SASEGT. The CDR3 protein is CASSDRFTGGNQPQHF. In nucleotides, the CDR3 is TGTGCCAGCAGTGATCGGTTCACAGGGGGCAATCAGCCCCAGCATTTT.

The genes are TRBV27 and TRBJ1-4; D uncertain. Germline values: CDR1 MNHEY, CDR2 SMNVEV (reference sequence). Deletions cut 2 bases from V and 0 bases from J, with 22 bases between. The CDR3 has 20 residues. CDR3 bases: TGTGCCAGCAGTTTAATCTTTTACGGCACACTAAAATCAACTAATGAAAAACTGTTTTTT. Protein product: CASSLIFYGTLKSTNEKLFF.

This clone was detected only once. The chain recombines TRBV30 with TRBJ2-5, with D hard to call. Germline V CDR1 and CDR2: GTSNPN, SVGIG (reference sequence). V was clipped by 5 bases and J by 4 bases, with 8 bases between them. The CDR3 runs 11 residues. In DNA form, the CDR3 reads TGTGCCTGGCTGACGGGAGAGACCCAGTACTTC. Translated: CAWLTGETQYF.

The V and J genes are TRBV30 and TRBJ1-1; D ambiguous. Germline CDR1 and CDR2: GTSNPN and SVGIG (reference sequence). The CDR3 totals 12 residues. Trimming cost V 0 bases and J 10 bases, with 12 bases left between them. CDR3 nucleotides: TGTGCCTGGAGTGTACGGTTCCCGAGAGCTTTCTTT. This gives the protein CAWSVRFPRAFF.

The chain uses TRBV5-6 and TRBJ2-7; D is undetermined. CDR1 is SGHDT, CDR2 YYEEEE, per germline. V was shortened by 4 bases and J by 5 bases, with 10 bases between the two germline ends. This CDR3 has 12 residues. The CDR3 region has the DNA TGTGCCAGCAGCAAATTACTCAACGAGCAGTACTTC. It encodes CASSKLLNEQYF.

This clone was seen once. The V and J genes are TRBV15 and TRBJ2-2, with 8 bases lining up with TRBD2. The CDR3 loop spans 20 amino acids. CDR1 is LNHNV and CDR2 is YYDKDF in the germline V gene (reference sequence). The junction had 14 bases not matched to a gene; V was cut back by 0 bases and J by 2 bases. This chain's CDR3 is CATSRDPPTAGDRNTGELFF. The CDR3, as DNA: TGTGCCACCAGCAGAGATCCCCCGACAGCGGGAGATAGAAACACCGGGGAGCTGTTTTTT. Full variable domain (outside the CDR3, taken from reference TRBV15 and TRBJ2-2): DAMVIQNPRYQVTQFGKPVTLSCSQTLNHNVMYWYQQKSSQAPKLLFHYYDKDFNNEADTPDNFQSRRPNTSFCFLDIRSPGLGDTAMYLCATSRDPPTAGDRNTGELFFGEGSRLTVL.

The chain joins TRBV6-8 to TRBJ2-7; 7 bases fit TRBD2. V was pared by 9 bases and J by 0 bases, with 8 bases of the junction left unmatched. The CDR3 spans 14 residues. Germline V gives CDR1 MNHGY, CDR2 SAAAGT. CDR3 region: CARGLPNYSYEQYF. In DNA, the CDR3 is TGTGCCAGGGGACTACCGAACTACTCCTACGAGCAGTACTTC.

The chain has TRBV5-6 and TRBJ2-1, with 13 positions matching TRBD2. This CDR3 contains 14 residues. J lost 4 bases, V lost 6 bases, and 1 base had no gene match. Germline V CDR1 and CDR2: SGHDT, YYEEEE. This CDR3 reads CASKGLAGYNEQFF. The CDR3 nucleotides are TGTGCCAGCAAGGGACTAGCGGGGTACAATGAGCAGTTCTTC.

The rearrangement links TRBV25-1 to TRBJ2-7, with TRBD2 identical over 9 bases. V dropped 0 bases and J dropped 3; count of bases not matched to a gene: 9. Germline V gives CDR1 MGHDK, CDR2 SYGVNS. CDR3 length: 17 residues. CDR3: CASSEYKRAGGNYEQYF. The CDR3 DNA is TGTGCCAGCAGTGAATATAAAAGAGCGGGAGGTAACTACGAGCAGTACTTC.

The chain carries TRBV28 and TRBJ2-1; TRBD2 aligns across 8 bases. The V segment lost 9 bases and the J segment 4 bases; nucleotides outside the gene matches: 17. CDR3 length: 17 residues. Germline-derived CDR1 and CDR2 are MDHEN and SYDVKM. CDR3 DNA sequence: TGTGCCAGTGAGCCGACCCCTTTCGGGAGGGAATACAATGAGCAGTTCTTC. Translated, it gives CASEPTPFGREYNEQFF.

The chain combines TRBV11-2 with TRBJ2-2; 15 bases match TRBD2. CDR3 length equals 17 residues. The V and J ends lost 6 bases and 3 bases, in that order; junction bases with no gene match: 5. Germline loops: CDR1 SGHAT, CDR2 FQNNGV. The CDR3 nucleotides are TGTGCCAGCAGGGGGACTAGCGGGAGGCGGGACACCGGGGAGCTGTTTTTT. Amino acid sequence: CASRGTSGRRDTGELFF.

This chain uses TRBV10-3 with TRBJ2-1; 10 bases match TRBD1. The V and J ends lost 4 bases and 9 bases, in that order; junction bases with no gene match: 12. Germline assignment: CDR1 ENHRY and CDR2 SYGVKD. The CDR3 covers 16 residues. The chain's CDR3 is CAISGRLGTGVGEQFF. Here the CDR3 DNA reads TGTGCCATCAGTGGACGTTTAGGGACAGGGGTCGGTGAGCAGTTCTTC.

The chain combines TRBV19 with TRBJ2-3; 9 nucleotides line up with TRBD1. V was clipped by 9 bases and J by 2 bases; unmatched bases: 12. Germline CDR1 is LNHDA and CDR2 is SQIVND (reference sequence). The CDR3 sequence is 16 residues long. CDR3 amino acids: CASGRRWTGATDTQYF. In DNA form, the CDR3 reads TGTGCCAGCGGCCGCCGGTGGACAGGGGCCACAGATACGCAGTATTTT.

This sequence joins TRBV15 and TRBJ1-3; 12 positions agree with TRBD1. This CDR3 is built from 17 residues. V dropped 5 bases and J dropped 5; count of bases not matched to a gene: 10. Germline V gene sequence: CDR1 LNHNV, CDR2 YYDKDF (reference sequence). CDR3 sequence (DNA): TGTGCCACCAGCGCAGAAGGGACAGGGGGCAATAGAAACACCATATATTTT. Its translation is CATSAEGTGGNRNTIYF. The full variable domain, in which reference TRBV15 and TRBJ1-3 provide the parts outside the CDR3, is DAMVIQNPRYQVTQFGKPVTLSCSQTLNHNVMYWYQQKSSQAPKLLFHYYDKDFNNEADTPDNFQSRRPNTSFCFLDIRSPGLGDTAMYLCATSAEGTGGNRNTIYFGEGSWLTVV.

This chain connects TRBV4-2 to TRBJ2-3, with 8 bases fitting TRBD1. The CDR3 length is 15 residues. Trimming cost V 6 bases and J 2 bases; bases outside gene matches: 7. Germline V gene data show CDR1 as LGHNA and CDR2 as YNFKEQ. In nucleotides, the CDR3 is TGTGCCAGCAGGGATTCAGGGGGCTACACAGATACGCAGTATTTT. Translation: CASRDSGGYTDTQYF.

The V and J genes are TRBV6-5 and TRBJ2-1, with D unresolved. The CDR3 has 14 residues. V was trimmed by 5 bases and J by 0 bases, leaving 8 bases between them. The germline V gene has CDR1 MNHEY and CDR2 SVGAGI. CDR3 sequence reads: CASSQFGSYNEQFF. The CDR3 coding sequence is TGTGCCAGCAGTCAGTTTGGCTCCTACAATGAGCAGTTCTTC.

The chain links TRBV4-1 to TRBJ2-7, with TRBD1 matching over 7 bases. The CDR3 extends over 15 amino acids. Germline V gene sequence: CDR1 MGHRA, CDR2 YSYEKL. V lost 0 bases and J lost 1; bases outside the gene matches: 3. The CDR3 nucleotides are TGCGCCAGCAGCCAAGAAACAGGGGCGTCCTACGAGCAGTACTTC. This codes for CASSQETGASYEQYF.

The chain carries TRBV5-4 and TRBJ2-1; no clear D. CDR1 and CDR2 from the germline V gene are SGHNT and YYREEE (reference sequence). This CDR3 contains 12 residues. The V gene lost 0 bases and the J gene lost 9 bases, with 7 bases spanning the gap. In DNA form, the CDR3 reads TGTGCCAGCAGCTTGGTTCCCCTTGAGCAGTTCTTC. It encodes CASSLVPLEQFF. The whole variable domain, remainder taken from reference TRBV5-4 and TRBJ2-1, is ETGVTQSPTHLIKTRGQQVTLRCSSQSGHNTVSWYQQALGQGPQFIFQYYREEENGRGNFPPRFSGLQFPNYSSELNVNALELDDSALYLCASSLVPLEQFFGPGTRLTVL.

The rearrangement joins TRBV30 to TRBJ1-1; D might be TRBD1 (5 bases). The CDR3 consists of 13 residues. V was shortened by 1 base and J by 0 bases, with 6 bases between the two germline ends. Germline values: CDR1 GTSNPN, CDR2 SVGIG (reference sequence). The CDR3 protein is CAWSATVNTEAFF. CDR3 in DNA: TGTGCCTGGAGTGCGACAGTGAACACTGAAGCTTTCTTT.

CDR3 amino acids: CASSVAPSTYEQYF. The DNA for the CDR3 is TGTGCCAGCAGCGTAGCGCCCAGTACCTACGAGCAGTACTTC. The chain is built from TRBV9 and TRBJ2-7; D is ambiguous. The CDR3 runs 14 residues. Looked up from germline, CDR1 is SGDLS and CDR2 is YYNGEE. The germline V and J ends were trimmed by 0 bases and 2 bases, with 9 bases remaining between them.

The rearrangement links TRBV5-5 to TRBJ2-2; D remains unclear. The CDR3 length is 16 residues. The germline V and J ends were trimmed by 4 bases and 4 bases, with 17 bases remaining between them. In germline, CDR1 is SGHKS, CDR2 YYEKEE (reference sequence). CDR3 protein: CASSPFVQRGTGELFF. In nucleotides, the CDR3 is TGTGCCAGCAGCCCCTTTGTCCAGAGAGGCACCGGGGAGCTGTTTTTT.

This clone occurred once. This sequence joins TRBV18 and TRBJ2-7; 10 bases are a match to TRBD2. The CDR3 loop spans 14 amino acids. Germline V gene sequence: CDR1 KGHSH, CDR2 LQKENI. V shed 4 bases, J shed 2 bases, and the junction held 2 bases outside the gene matches. The CDR3 region is CASSRSGGAYEQYF. CDR3 sequence (DNA): TGTGCCAGCTCACGAAGCGGGGGGGCCTACGAGCAGTACTTC.

V and J are TRBV9 and TRBJ1-2; perhaps TRBD1 as D (6 bases). This CDR3 is 14 amino acids long. V was cut by 0 bases and J by 5 bases, with 11 bases left in between. CDR1 and CDR2 (germline): SGDLS, YYNGEE. The CDR3 loop is CASSVDTGSYGYTF. In DNA, the CDR3 is TGTGCCAGCAGCGTAGACACAGGGAGTTATGGCTACACCTTC.

The V and J genes are TRBV7-9 and TRBJ2-1; 8 bases are shared with TRBD2. CDR1 SEHNR and CDR2 FQNEAQ come from the germline V gene (reference sequence). The ends lost 6 bases at V and 8 bases at J; junction bases unmatched: 12. This CDR3 is 15 amino acids long. The CDR3 bases are TGTGCCAGCAGGCACGGGACTAGTAGGTTGGATGAGCAGTTCTTC. This encodes CASRHGTSRLDEQFF.